Listed below are T cell receptor beta chains from one sample, sequenced in a study of T cells in Graves' hyperthyroidism and ophthalmopathy. TCRdb re-analysed the multiplex PCR reads in MiXCR, keeping a single row per CDR3 protein. The sample comprises a few hundred thousand distinct CDR3 sequences, about 45% of which are singletons, and around 8% rests with the top ten. The sample was peripheral blood or thyroid tissue (not recorded which). These receptor sequences come from a woman aged 18-30 years with Graves' hyperthyroidism. The CDR3 runs from the conserved cysteine through the conserved F or W. A D gene is named only where the DNA matches it firmly. Some rows mark clone size as missing; the rest say once, few, many or name a class of expanded clone.

j_call | clone_size | d_call | v_call | cdr3_aa | cdr3_nt
TRBJ2-7 | many | NA | TRBV27 | CASSHNRAEQYF | TGTGCCAGCAGTCACAACAGGGCCGAGCAGTACTTC
TRBJ2-5 | many | NA | TRBV20-1 | CSARDQKRETQYF | TGCAGTGCTAGAGATCAGAAGCGAGAGACCCAGTACTTC
TRBJ1-4 | many | NA | TRBV6-6 | CASSYSGANEKLFF | TGTGCCAGCAGTTACTCAGGGGCCAATGAAAAACTGTTTTTT
TRBJ2-1 | few | NA | TRBV2 | CASRATGGNEQFF | TGTGCCAGCAGGGCGACAGGAGGTAATGAGCAGTTCTTC
TRBJ2-2 | many | NA | TRBV24-1 | CATISSTGELFF | TGTGCCACCATAAGCAGTACCGGGGAGCTGTTTTTT
TRBJ1-5 | many | NA | TRBV6-2/TRBV6-3 | CASSSPKTAQPQHF | TGTGCCAGCAGTTCCCCTAAAACAGCCCAGCCCCAGCATTTT
TRBJ1-1 | NA | TRBD1 | TRBV13 | CASSATTGSTEAFF | TGTGCCAGCAGCGCAACGACAGGGTCCACGGAAGCTTTCTTT
TRBJ1-5 | NA | NA | TRBV29-1 | CSVEDGGAVYEHF | TGCAGCGTTGAGGATGGGGGAGCGGTCTACGAGCATTTT
TRBJ2-7 | NA | TRBD1 | TRBV7-6 | CASSPGTGPYKQYF | TGTGCCAGCAGCCCCGGGACAGGGCCCTACAAGCAGTACTTC
TRBJ1-4 | many | NA | TRBV24-1 | CATSDGPVGNEKLFF | TGTGCCACCAGTGATGGACCAGTAGGGAATGAAAAACTGTTTTTT
TRBJ2-3 | NA | NA | TRBV15 | CATSTRLGGTDTQYF | TGTGCCACCAGCACCCGGCTAGGTGGCACAGATACGCAGTATTTT